The 10 T cell receptor beta chains presented below share a single source sample, sequenced in a study of shared clonotypes between healthy human individuals. The data were produced by immunoSEQ multiplex PCR, yet TCRdb's version contains in-frame clones alone and is incomplete. Of some 550,000 clones listed, 95% to 98% are singletons. Sequencing input: naive CD4+ T cells sorted from blood. The sample's subset: CD45RA+ positively selected. These TCRs come from a woman in her twenties or thirties in good health.

V gene TRBV27 combines with J gene TRBJ1-2, with 8 bases matching TRBD1. This CDR3 is 13 amino acids long. The V gene's germline CDR1 is MNHEY and CDR2 SMNVEV (reference sequence). V trimming: 3 bases; J trimming: 5 bases; junction bases outside the gene matches: 2. CDR3 nucleotide sequence: TGTGCCAGCAGTTTCACAGGGGGATATGGCTACACCTTC. This translates into CASSFTGGYGYTF.

The J gene is TRBJ1-6, the V gene TRBV4-1, with a possible D match to TRBD1 (5 bases). This CDR3 comprises 15 residues. V lost 4 bases, J lost 7 bases, and 14 bases lay in between. Germline CDR1 is MGHRA and CDR2 is YSYEKL. The CDR3 region has the DNA TGCGCCAGCAGCCCAGCAGCAGGGCCGAATTCACCCCTCCACTTT. Protein product: CASSPAAGPNSPLHF.

V gene TRBV6-6 combines with J gene TRBJ1-5; 7 bases are a match to TRBD1. The germline gives CDR1 MNHNY, CDR2 SVGAGI (reference sequence). J gave up 0 bases and V 5 bases, and 4 bases lay outside the gene matches. The length of the CDR3 is 15 residues. The CDR3 DNA reads TGTGCCAGCAGTCGTGACAGGGCTAGCAATCAGCCCCAGCATTTT. Translating gives CASSRDRASNQPQHF.

The chain combines TRBV5-4 with TRBJ2-7, with TRBD2 matching 8 bases. CDR3 length: 16 residues. Germline trimming cut 4 bases from V and 1 base from J; bases unmatched to any gene: 10. CDR1 is SGHNT and CDR2 is YYREEE in the germline V gene (reference sequence). The DNA of the CDR3 is TGTGCCAGCAGCAGCGGAGGGCTAGCGGGTTCCTACGAGCAGTACTTC. Translated, it gives CASSSGGLAGSYEQYF.

The chain links TRBV4-1 to TRBJ2-5, with no clear D. The CDR3 loop spans 15 amino acids. V gave up 0 bases and J gave up 7 bases, with 15 bases separating them. CDR1 and CDR2 (germline): MGHRA, YSYEKL. In nucleotides, the CDR3 is TGCGCCAGCAGCCAAGATGGTACCTTATGGGGGACCCAGTACTTC. Encoded protein: CASSQDGTLWGTQYF.

The J gene is TRBJ1-5, the V gene TRBV10-1; no clear D. Trimming took 5 bases from V and 2 from J, leaving 7 bases between them. The CDR3 is 13 amino acids. The V gene's germline CDR1 is WNHNN and CDR2 SYGVQD (reference sequence). CDR3 amino acids: CASSRDGNQPQHF. CDR3 DNA: TGCGCCAGCAGTAGGGATGGCAATCAGCCCCAGCATTTT.

V usage is TRBV19 and J usage is TRBJ1-3, with D possibly TRBD1 on 5 matching bases. V lost 6 bases, J lost 0 bases, and 12 bases lay in between. Germline V gives CDR1 LNHDA, CDR2 SQIVND (reference sequence). The CDR3 consists of 15 residues. Here the CDR3 reads CASRRDGNSGNTIYF. The CDR3 DNA is TGTGCCAGTAGGAGGGACGGGAACTCTGGAAACACCATATATTTT.

A note on this clone: The same CDR3 also results from other DNA sequences found in this sample. The chain is built from TRBV6-5 and TRBJ1-1; D call uncertain. Germline V CDR1 and CDR2: MNHEY, SVGAGI. The CDR3 consists of 14 residues. The V end lost 0 bases, the J end lost 4 bases, and 9 bases lay between the germline ends. CDR3 bases: TGTGCCAGCAGTTACTCGAAGGGAGGCACTGAAGCTTTCTTT. Residues: CASSYSKGGTEAFF.

The chain links TRBV7-2 to TRBJ2-7; D is unclear. With 1 base removed from V and 0 bases from J, the gap between germline ends came to 7 bases. Germline values: CDR1 SGHTA, CDR2 FQGNSA. The CDR3 totals 14 residues. CDR3 sequence (DNA): TGTGCCAGCAGCTTAGTGACGGGCTCCTACGAGCAGTACTTC. Protein: CASSLVTGSYEQYF. Variable domain in full (rest from reference TRBV7-2 and TRBJ2-7): GAGVSQSPSNKVTEKGKDVELRCDPISGHTALYWYRQSLGQGLEFLIYFQGNSAPDKSGLPSDRFSAERTGGSVSTLTIQRTQQEDSAVYLCASSLVTGSYEQYFGPGTRLTVT.

The chain employs TRBV15 and TRBJ2-2; D not certain. The CDR3 is 16 residues long. Trimming cost V 0 bases and J 0 bases, with 8 bases left between them. Germline values: CDR1 LNHNV, CDR2 YYDKDF (reference sequence). CDR3 protein: CATSRDNGANTGELFF. In DNA, the CDR3 is TGTGCCACCAGCAGAGATAACGGAGCGAACACCGGGGAGCTGTTTTTT.